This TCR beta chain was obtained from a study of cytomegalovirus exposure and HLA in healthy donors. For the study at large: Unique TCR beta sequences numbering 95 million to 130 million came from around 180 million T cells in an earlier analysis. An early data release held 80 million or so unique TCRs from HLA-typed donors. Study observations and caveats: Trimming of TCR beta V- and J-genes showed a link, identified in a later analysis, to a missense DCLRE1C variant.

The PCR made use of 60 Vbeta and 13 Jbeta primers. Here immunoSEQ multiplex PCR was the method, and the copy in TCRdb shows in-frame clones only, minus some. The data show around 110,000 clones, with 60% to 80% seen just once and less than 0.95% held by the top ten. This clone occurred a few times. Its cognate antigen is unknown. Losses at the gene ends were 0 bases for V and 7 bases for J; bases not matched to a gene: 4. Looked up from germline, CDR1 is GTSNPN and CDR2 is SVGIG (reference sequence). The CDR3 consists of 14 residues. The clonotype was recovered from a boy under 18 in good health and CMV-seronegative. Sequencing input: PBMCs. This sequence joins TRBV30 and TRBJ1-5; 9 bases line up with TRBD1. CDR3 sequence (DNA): TGTGCCTGGAGTGTCGGACAGGGGAGGCAGCCCCAGCATTTT. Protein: CAWSVGQGRQPQHF.